This is a list of T cell receptor beta chains from one sample in a study of regulatory T cells in long-lasting Graves disease. Using its own MiXCR run on the multiplex PCR reads, TCRdb lists one record per CDR3 protein. The sample has about 540,000 distinct CDR3 sequences, approximately 12% seen once; the top ten hold under 10%. These sequences were also reported in another study, on T cells in Graves' hyperthyroidism and ophthalmopathy.

The sample was peripheral blood mononuclear cells (PBMCs), taken at new diagnosis, from a patient treated with antithyroid drugs. All receptors derive from a man in his thirties or forties with Graves disease. CDR3s include the opening cysteine and the closing phenylalanine or tryptophan. The order of the fields is CDR3 length, J gene, clone size, V gene, D gene, CDR3 DNA, CDR3 protein. A D gene is named only where the DNA matches it firmly. Expanded clones are given a class, and other clones once, few, many or no size at all.

10,TRBJ2-5,NA,TRBV29-1,NA,TGCAGCGTCGTAAAAGCGACCCAGTACTTC,CSVVKATQYF
12,TRBJ1-1,many,TRBV29-1,TRBD1,TGCAGCGTTTGGACAGGGTACACTGAAGCTTTCTTT,CSVWTGYTEAFF
12,TRBJ2-1,many,TRBV13,NA,TGTGCCAGCAGAACTAACTACAATGAGCAGTTCTTC,CASRTNYNEQFF
15,TRBJ2-1,few,TRBV25-1,TRBD1,TGTGCCAGCAGTGAGCCGGGACAGGGATACAATGAGCAGTTCTTC,CASSEPGQGYNEQFF
14,TRBJ2-7,many,TRBV12-3/TRBV12-4,TRBD2,TGTGCCAGCAGTTTACTAGCGGGCCGCGGCGAGCAGTACTTC,CASSLLAGRGEQYF
15,TRBJ1-3,many,TRBV2,NA,TGTGCCAGCAGTGAAACTTACAGGGCTGGAAACACCATATATTTT,CASSETYRAGNTIYF
16,TRBJ2-2,many,TRBV6-5,TRBD2,TGTGCCAGCAGTTACAATGGCGGGAGGGCCACCGGGGAGCTGTTTTTT,CASSYNGGRATGELFF
14,TRBJ2-5,NA,TRBV20-1,NA,TGCAGTGCTAGAGATAGGGCTACTCAAGAGACCCAGTACTTC,CSARDRATQETQYF
14,TRBJ2-1,NA,TRBV6-1,NA,TGTGCCAGCAGCCAACTAGGTGGGGACAATGAGCAGTTCTTC,CASSQLGGDNEQFF
14,TRBJ1-6,few,TRBV6-1,TRBD1,TGTGCCAGTGGGACAGGGAGAAATAATTCACCCCTCCACTTT,CASGTGRNNSPLHF
14,TRBJ2-1,many,TRBV24-1,NA,TGTGCCACCAGTGCCTCCGGGACCGACAATGAGCAGTTCTTC,CATSASGTDNEQFF
15,TRBJ2-1,NA,TRBV9,TRBD2,TGTGCCAGCAGCGTGTCCGGGACTACCGACAATGAGCAGTTCTTC,CASSVSGTTDNEQFF
14,TRBJ1-3,NA,TRBV18,NA,TGTGCCAGCTCACCTCTGGTATCGGGAAACACCATATATTTT,CASSPLVSGNTIYF
15,TRBJ2-3,many,TRBV12-3/TRBV12-4,TRBD2,TGTGCCAGCAGCCAGACTAGCGGGATAACAGATACGCAGTATTTT,CASSQTSGITDTQYF
14,TRBJ1-5,NA,TRBV29-1,NA,TGCAGCGTTGGTGGGTCTAATAGCAATCAGCCCCAGCATTTT,CSVGGSNSNQPQHF
14,TRBJ2-3,few,TRBV20-1,NA,TGCAGTGCTAGTTTGGGGGGGCGCACAGATACGCAGTATTTT,CSASLGGRTDTQYF
14,TRBJ2-7,many,TRBV28,NA,TGTGCCAGCAGTTTCAGTAATACAGGACGGGAGCAGTACTTC,CASSFSNTGREQYF
11,TRBJ2-7,many,TRBV3-1,NA,TGTGCCAGCGGCCCCAATTACGAGCAGTACTTC,CASGPNYEQYF
16,TRBJ1-6,many,TRBV20-1,TRBD1,TGCAGTGCATCGCTTCGACAGGGGAGGTATAATTCACCCCTCCACTTT,CSASLRQGRYNSPLHF
16,TRBJ2-1,many,TRBV6-1,NA,TGTGCCAGCAGGATGGGGGGAGCGGGCTCCTACAATGAGCAGTTCTTC,CASRMGGAGSYNEQFF
14,TRBJ2-3,few,TRBV29-1,NA,TGCAGCGTTGATAGCCGCGCGGGGCCAGATACGCAGTATTTT,CSVDSRAGPDTQYF
13,TRBJ2-7,few,TRBV20-1,NA,TGCAGTGCCATACAGGACAGCTCCTACGAGCAGTACTTC,CSAIQDSSYEQYF
16,TRBJ2-2,NA,TRBV4-1,TRBD2,TGCGCCAGCAGCCATCAAGCGGGAGGGCCGTCGGGGGAGCTGTTTTTT,CASSHQAGGPSGELFF
15,TRBJ2-7,NA,TRBV18,TRBD1,TGTGCCAGCTCAACTACCAGACAGGGAAACTACGAGCAGTACTTC,CASSTTRQGNYEQYF
14,TRBJ2-5,few,TRBV9,NA,TGTGCCAGCAGCATTCACCGGGACACCGAGACCCAGTACTTC,CASSIHRDTETQYF
14,TRBJ2-1,many,TRBV19,TRBD2,TGTGCCAGTAGTAGGGGCGGGAGATACAATGAGCAGTTCTTC,CASSRGGRYNEQFF
15,TRBJ2-1,many,TRBV7-3,NA,TGTGCCAGCAGCTTAGACTTCGGAGTTTACAATGAGCAGTTCTTC,CASSLDFGVYNEQFF
13,TRBJ2-3,many,TRBV27,TRBD1,TGTGCCAGCAGTTTCCAGGGGGCAGATACGCAGTATTTT,CASSFQGADTQYF
14,TRBJ2-4,many,TRBV28,NA,TGTGCCAGCAGTCCCCTCCGGGGCAAAAACATTCAGTACTTC,CASSPLRGKNIQYF
14,TRBJ2-2,many,TRBV6-4,NA,TGTGCCAGCAGTGACTCGACCTCAACCGGGGAGCTGTTTTTT,CASSDSTSTGELFF
14,TRBJ2-1,many,TRBV6-2/TRBV6-3,NA,TGTGCCAGCAGTTACCGCGGGTCCTACAATGAGCAGTTCTTC,CASSYRGSYNEQFF
15,TRBJ2-7,many,TRBV12-3/TRBV12-4,NA,TGTGCCTGCGGGTCCCAAAGGGCAGATTCCTACGAGCAGTACTTC,CACGSQRADSYEQYF
15,TRBJ1-1,many,TRBV19,TRBD1,TGTGCCAGTAACCACCGGACAGGGGGTCGAACTGAAGCTTTCTTT,CASNHRTGGRTEAFF
13,TRBJ2-5,many,TRBV12-3/TRBV12-4,NA,TGTGCCAGCAGTTTAGGGGAGCGGGAGACCCAGTACTTC,CASSLGERETQYF
14,TRBJ1-1,many,TRBV10-3,NA,TGTGCCATCAGTGAAGGAGGAGGGTGGACTGAAGCTTTCTTT,CAISEGGGWTEAFF
14,TRBJ1-6,many,TRBV14,NA,TGTGCCAGCAGCCAAGATCACAAGTATTCACCCCTCCACTTT,CASSQDHKYSPLHF
13,TRBJ1-1,many,TRBV20-1,NA,TGCAGTGCGCGAGGGGGGGTCCACACTGAAGCTTTCTTT,CSARGGVHTEAFF
21,TRBJ2-3,few,TRBV15,NA,TGTGCCACCAGCAGAGATCCCCTCGCGGGAATGATGTTGGTTCGGGCAGATACGCAGTATTTT,CATSRDPLAGMMLVRADTQYF
17,TRBJ2-1,many,TRBV11-2,TRBD2,TGTGCCAGCAGCTGGGCCCCCCTAGCGGCTGCCTACAATGAGCAGTTCTTC,CASSWAPLAAAYNEQFF
16,TRBJ2-3,NA,TRBV5-1,TRBD1,TGCGCCAGCAGCTTGGAACAGGGGACGCGTGCAGACACGCAGTATTTT,CASSLEQGTRADTQYF
11,TRBJ2-7,few,TRBV25-1,NA,TGTGCCAGCAGATGGACTAACGAGCAGTACTTC,CASRWTNEQYF
18,TRBJ2-4,few,TRBV4-1,TRBD1,TGCGCCAGCAGCCGAGGGGGACAGGGAGGCGATACCAAAAACATTCAGTACTTC,CASSRGGQGGDTKNIQYF
15,TRBJ2-1,few,TRBV18,NA,TGTGCCAGCTCACTGGGGTCCTTCTCCTACAATGAGCAGTTCTTC,CASSLGSFSYNEQFF
11,TRBJ2-7,many,TRBV30,NA,TGTGCCTGGAGTGTAAGGGACGAGCAGTACTTC,CAWSVRDEQYF
16,TRBJ2-3,few,TRBV5-4,TRBD2,TGTGCCAGCAGCTTGGCTAGCGGGAGTACCACAGATACGCAGTATTTT,CASSLASGSTTDTQYF
17,TRBJ2-5,NA,TRBV18,TRBD2,TGTGCCAGCTCACCATATCGACTAGCGGGAGAGTCAGAGACCCAGTACTTC,CASSPYRLAGESETQYF
16,TRBJ2-1,few,TRBV7-9,TRBD2,TGTGCCAGCAGCTTAATACGGAGCGGGAGTTTAGATGAGCAGTTCTTC,CASSLIRSGSLDEQFF
14,TRBJ1-3,few,TRBV7-3,NA,TGTGCCAGCAGCGAGTTTGGCTCTGGAAACACCATATATTTT,CASSEFGSGNTIYF